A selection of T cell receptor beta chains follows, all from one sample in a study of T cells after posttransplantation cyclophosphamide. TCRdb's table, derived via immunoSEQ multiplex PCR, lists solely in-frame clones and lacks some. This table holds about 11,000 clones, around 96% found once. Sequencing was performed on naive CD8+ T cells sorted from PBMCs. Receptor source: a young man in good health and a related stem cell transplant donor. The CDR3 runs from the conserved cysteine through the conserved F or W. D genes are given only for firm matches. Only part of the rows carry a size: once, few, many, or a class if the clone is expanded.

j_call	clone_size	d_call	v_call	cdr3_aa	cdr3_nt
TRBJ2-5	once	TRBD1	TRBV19	CASSILPGQGTETQYF	TGTGCCAGTAGTATATTACCGGGACAGGGGACAGAGACCCAGTACTTC
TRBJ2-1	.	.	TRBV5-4	CASSLLSSYNEQFF	TGTGCCAGCAGCTTGCTTAGCTCCTACAATGAGCAGTTCTTC
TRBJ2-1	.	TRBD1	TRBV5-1	CASSLGLGQGARNEQFF	TGCGCCAGCAGTCTTGGGTTGGGACAGGGGGCGCGCAATGAGCAGTTCTTC
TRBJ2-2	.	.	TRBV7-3	CASSLNYAGLGSAGELFF	TGCGCCAGCAGCTTAAATTACGCGGGGTTGGGTTCAGCCGGGGAGCTGTTTTTT
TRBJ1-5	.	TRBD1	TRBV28	CASSVLGQGYQPQHF	TGTGCCAGCAGTGTACTGGGACAGGGATACCAGCCCCAGCATTTT
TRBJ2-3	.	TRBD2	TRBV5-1	CASSPLTAGGTDTQYF	TGCGCCAGCAGCCCCCTGACAGCGGGGGGGACAGATACGCAGTATTTT
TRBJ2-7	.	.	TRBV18	CASSTGNGYEQYF	TGTGCCAGTTCCACAGGTAATGGATACGAGCAGTACTTC
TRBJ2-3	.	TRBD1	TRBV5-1	CASTPGQGAEDTQYF	TGCGCCAGCACACCCGGACAGGGGGCTGAAGATACGCAGTATTTT
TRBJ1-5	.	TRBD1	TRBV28	CASIGTGNQPQHF	TGTGCCAGCATAGGGACAGGCAATCAGCCCCAGCATTTT
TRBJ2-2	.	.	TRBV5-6	CASSPVGGVSIAGELFF	TGTGCCAGCAGCCCGGTAGGGGGAGTGAGTATTGCCGGGGAGCTGTTTTTT
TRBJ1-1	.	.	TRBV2	CASSDRVRTEAFF	TGTGCCAGCAGTGACAGGGTCCGCACTGAAGCTTTCTTT
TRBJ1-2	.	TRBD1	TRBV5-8	CASTFLFRTGGVHGYTF	TGTGCCAGCACCTTTCTGTTTAGGACAGGAGGAGTACATGGCTACACCTTC
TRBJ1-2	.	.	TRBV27	CASSLTGTSYGYTF	TGTGCCAGCAGTTTAACAGGGACATCCTATGGCTACACCTTC
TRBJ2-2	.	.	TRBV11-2	CASSLATRANTGELFF	TGTGCCAGCAGCTTAGCGACCAGGGCGAACACCGGGGAGCTGTTTTTT
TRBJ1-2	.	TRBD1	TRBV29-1	CSVIPQGFYGYTF	TGCAGCGTTATTCCACAGGGGTTCTATGGCTACACCTTC
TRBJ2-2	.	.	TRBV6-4	CASSDPNTGELFF	TGTGCCAGCAGTGACCCAAACACCGGGGAGCTGTTTTTT
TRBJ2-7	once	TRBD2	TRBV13	CASSLGTSEKYEQYF	TGTGCCAGCAGCCTAGGGACTAGCGAGAAGTACGAGCAGTACTTC